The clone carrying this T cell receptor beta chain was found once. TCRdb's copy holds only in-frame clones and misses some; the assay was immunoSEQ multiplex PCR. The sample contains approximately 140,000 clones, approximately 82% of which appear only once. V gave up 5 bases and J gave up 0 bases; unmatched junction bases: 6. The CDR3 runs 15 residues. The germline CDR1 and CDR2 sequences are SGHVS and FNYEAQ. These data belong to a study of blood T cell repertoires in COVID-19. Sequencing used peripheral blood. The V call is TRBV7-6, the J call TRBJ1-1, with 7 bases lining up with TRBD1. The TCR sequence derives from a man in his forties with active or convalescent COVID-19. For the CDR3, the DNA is TGTGCCAGCAGCCCTCAACAGGGGATGAACACTGAAGCTTTCTTT. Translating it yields CASSPQQGMNTEAFF.